This TCR beta chain was recovered during a study of Ad26.COV2.S vaccination and SARS-CoV-2 variants. Study as a whole: Ad26.COV2.S given intramuscularly, once or twice 56 days apart.

To note about this clone: Its antigen is as yet unknown.

The treatment is: 15 to 20 received Ad26.COV2.S at low or high dose, single or two shots; 5 received placebo; per-sample allocation not given. Following the first vaccine or placebo injection, samples were taken on day 63. The assay was immunoSEQ multiplex PCR, and TCRdb's table has in-frame clones only and misses some. Of 430,000 or so clones in the sample, approximately 90% were seen once. Study-wide results and limits: Across vaccine and placebo recipients, the breadth of non-spike TCRs was similar.

The CDR3 sequence is 15 residues long. The V gene end was trimmed by 3 bases and the J gene end by 6 bases; junction bases not matched to a gene: 3. CDR1 and CDR2 from the germline V gene are SGHAT and FQNNGV. The starting material was peripheral blood, obtained in a trial of Ad26.COV2.S vaccine versus placebo. The TCR originated in a person between 18 and 60 years old who received the Ad26.COV2.S COVID-19 vaccine or a placebo. V gene TRBV11-2 combines with J gene TRBJ2-1; 12 positions agree with TRBD2. The CDR3 reads CASSFGLAGPNEQFF. The DNA of the CDR3 is TGTGCCAGCAGCTTTGGACTAGCGGGGCCCAATGAGCAGTTCTTC.